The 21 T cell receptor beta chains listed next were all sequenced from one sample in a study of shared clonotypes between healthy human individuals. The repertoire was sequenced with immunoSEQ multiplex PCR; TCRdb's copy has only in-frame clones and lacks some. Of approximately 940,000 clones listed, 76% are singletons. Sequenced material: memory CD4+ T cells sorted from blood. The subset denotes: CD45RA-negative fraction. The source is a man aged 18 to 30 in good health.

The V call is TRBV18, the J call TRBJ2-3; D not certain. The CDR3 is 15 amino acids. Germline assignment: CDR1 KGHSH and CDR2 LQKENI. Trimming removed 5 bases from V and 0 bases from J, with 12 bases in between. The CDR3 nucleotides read TGTGCCAGCTCATCCCTAGGCCTTAGCACAGATACGCAGTATTTT. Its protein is CASSSLGLSTDTQYF.

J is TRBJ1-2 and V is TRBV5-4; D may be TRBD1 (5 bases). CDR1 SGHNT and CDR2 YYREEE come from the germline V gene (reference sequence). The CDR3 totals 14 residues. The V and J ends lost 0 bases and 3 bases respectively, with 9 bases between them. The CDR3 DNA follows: TGTGCCAGCAGCTTGGGACAGTCGGACTATGGCTACACCTTC. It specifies CASSLGQSDYGYTF.

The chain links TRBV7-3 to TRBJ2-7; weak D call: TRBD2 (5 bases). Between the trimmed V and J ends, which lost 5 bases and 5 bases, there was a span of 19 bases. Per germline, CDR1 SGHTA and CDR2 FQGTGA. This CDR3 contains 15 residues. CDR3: CASSRGPAVIDEQYF. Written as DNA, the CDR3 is TGTGCCAGCAGCCGAGGACCAGCGGTGATTGACGAGCAGTACTTC.

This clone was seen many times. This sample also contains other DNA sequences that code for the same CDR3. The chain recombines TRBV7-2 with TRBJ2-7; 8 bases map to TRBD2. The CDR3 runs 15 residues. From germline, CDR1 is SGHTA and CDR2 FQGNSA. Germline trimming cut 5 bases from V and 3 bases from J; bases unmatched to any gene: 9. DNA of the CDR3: TGTGCCAGCAGCCCGGGACCGGGAGGGGTCTACGAGCAGTACTTC. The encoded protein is CASSPGPGGVYEQYF.

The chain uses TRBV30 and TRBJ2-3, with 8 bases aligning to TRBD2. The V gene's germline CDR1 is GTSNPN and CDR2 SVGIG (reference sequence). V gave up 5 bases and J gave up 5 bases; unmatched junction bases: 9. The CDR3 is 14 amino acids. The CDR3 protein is CAWAAAGAQDTQYF. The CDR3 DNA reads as TGTGCCTGGGCGGCAGCGGGAGCGCAAGATACGCAGTATTTT.

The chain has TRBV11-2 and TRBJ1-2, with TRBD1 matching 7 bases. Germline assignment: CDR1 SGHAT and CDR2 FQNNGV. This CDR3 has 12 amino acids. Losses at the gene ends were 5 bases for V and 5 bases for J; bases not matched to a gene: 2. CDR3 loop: CASSPTGYGYTF. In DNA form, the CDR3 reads TGTGCCAGCAGCCCGACAGGGTATGGCTACACCTTC.

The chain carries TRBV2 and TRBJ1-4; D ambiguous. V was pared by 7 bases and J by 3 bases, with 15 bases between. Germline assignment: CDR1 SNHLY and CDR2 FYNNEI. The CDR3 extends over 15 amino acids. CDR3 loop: CASKWGGQANEKLFF. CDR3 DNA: TGTGCCAGCAAGTGGGGAGGGCAGGCTAATGAAAAACTGTTTTTT.

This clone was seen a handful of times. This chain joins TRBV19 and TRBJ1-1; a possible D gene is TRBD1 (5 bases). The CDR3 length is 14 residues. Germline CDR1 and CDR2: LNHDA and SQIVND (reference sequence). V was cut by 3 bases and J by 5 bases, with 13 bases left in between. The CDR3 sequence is CASSISRQGTEAFF. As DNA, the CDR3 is TGTGCCAGTAGTATTTCCAGGCAGGGAACTGAAGCTTTCTTT.

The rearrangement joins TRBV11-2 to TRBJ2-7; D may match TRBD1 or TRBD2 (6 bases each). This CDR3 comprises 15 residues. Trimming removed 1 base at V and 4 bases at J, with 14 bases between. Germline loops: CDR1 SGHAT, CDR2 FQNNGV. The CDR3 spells CASSLAPGAEYEQYF. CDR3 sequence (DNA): TGTGCCAGCAGCTTAGCCCCGGGGGCAGAATACGAGCAGTACTTC.

CDR3 amino acids: CASSLGDRGPQHF. The CDR3 DNA sequence: TGCGCCAGCAGCTTGGGGGATAGGGGTCCCCAGCATTTT. The V gene is TRBV5-1, the J gene TRBJ1-5; a possible D gene is TRBD1 (5 bases). The germline V gene has CDR1 SGHRS and CDR2 YFSETQ. V was pared by 0 bases and J by 10 bases, with 11 bases between. This CDR3 is built from 13 residues.

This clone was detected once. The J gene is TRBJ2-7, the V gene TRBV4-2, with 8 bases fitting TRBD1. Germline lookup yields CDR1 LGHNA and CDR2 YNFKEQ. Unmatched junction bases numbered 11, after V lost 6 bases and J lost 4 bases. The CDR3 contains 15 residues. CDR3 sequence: CASRRSEDRDYEQYF. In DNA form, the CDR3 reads TGTGCCAGCAGACGTAGCGAGGACAGGGATTACGAGCAGTACTTC.

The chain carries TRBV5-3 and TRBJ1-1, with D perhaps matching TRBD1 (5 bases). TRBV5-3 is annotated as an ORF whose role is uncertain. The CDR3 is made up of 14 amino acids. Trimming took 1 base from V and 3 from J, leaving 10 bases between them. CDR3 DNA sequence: TGTGCCAGAAGCTTGTTGGGGACTCACACTGAAGCTTTCTTT. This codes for CARSLLGTHTEAFF.

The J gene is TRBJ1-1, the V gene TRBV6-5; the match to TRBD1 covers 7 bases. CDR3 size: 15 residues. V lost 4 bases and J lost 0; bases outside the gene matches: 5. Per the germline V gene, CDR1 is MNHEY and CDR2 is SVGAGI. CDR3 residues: CASSLTGTVNTEAFF. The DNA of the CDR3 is TGTGCCAGCAGTTTAACAGGGACAGTGAACACTGAAGCTTTCTTT.

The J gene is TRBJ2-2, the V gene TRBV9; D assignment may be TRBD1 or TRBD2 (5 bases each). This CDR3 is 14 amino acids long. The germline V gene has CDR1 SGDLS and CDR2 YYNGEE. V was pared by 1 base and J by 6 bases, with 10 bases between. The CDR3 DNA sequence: TGTGCCAGCAGCGTAAGGGGAGTTGCCGGGGAGCTGTTTTTT. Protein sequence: CASSVRGVAGELFF.

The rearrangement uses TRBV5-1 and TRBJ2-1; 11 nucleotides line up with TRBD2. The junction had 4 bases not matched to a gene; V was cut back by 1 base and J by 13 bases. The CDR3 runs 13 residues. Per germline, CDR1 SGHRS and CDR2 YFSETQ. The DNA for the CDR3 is TGCGCCAGCAGCTTGCTAGCGGGGGGACGTCAGTTCTTC. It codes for CASSLLAGGRQFF.

CDR3 DNA: TGCGCCAGCAGTTCGGGCACGCAGGTTTACGAAAAACTGTTTTTT. This gives the protein CASSSGTQVYEKLFF. This chain links TRBV5-1 with TRBJ1-4; D uncertain. The CDR3 has 15 residues. Trimming pared 5 bases from V and 8 bases from J, leaving 19 bases between. Germline V lookup: CDR1 SGHRS, CDR2 YFSETQ. Using reference TRBV5-1 and TRBJ1-4 for the parts outside the CDR3, the full variable domain is KAGVTQTPRYLIKTRGQQVTLSCSPISGHRSVSWYQQTPGQGLQFLFEYFSETQRNKGNFPGRFSGRQFSNSRSEMNVSTLELGDSALYLCASSSGTQVYEKLFFGSGTQLSVL.

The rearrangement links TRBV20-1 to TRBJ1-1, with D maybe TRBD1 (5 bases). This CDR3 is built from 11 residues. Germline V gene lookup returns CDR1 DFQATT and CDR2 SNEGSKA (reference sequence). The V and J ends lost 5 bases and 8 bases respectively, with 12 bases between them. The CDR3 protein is CSAPQGREAFF. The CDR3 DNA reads TGCAGTGCTCCCCAGGGAAGAGAAGCTTTCTTT.

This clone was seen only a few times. Here the CDR3 reads CASRSTGVVYNEQFF. The CDR3 DNA reads as TGTGCCAGCAGATCGACAGGAGTCGTCTACAATGAGCAGTTCTTC. The chain combines TRBV7-2 with TRBJ2-1; D is possibly TRBD1 (6 bases). Trimming left V 6 bases short and J 3 bases short, with 15 bases between. The CDR3 sequence is 15 residues long. Germline V gives CDR1 SGHTA, CDR2 FQGNSA.

CDR3 nucleotides: TGTGCCAGCTCACCCCATCCAGGGACTAGCTACGAGCAGTACTTC. Encoded protein: CASSPHPGTSYEQYF. This chain links TRBV18 with TRBJ2-7; 8 nucleotides line up with TRBD2. Germline V CDR1 and CDR2: KGHSH, LQKENI. Unmatched junction bases numbered 7, after V lost 3 bases and J lost 3 bases. The CDR3 covers 15 residues. The whole variable domain, filled in from reference TRBV18 and TRBJ2-7, reads NAGVMQNPRHLVRRRGQEARLRCSPMKGHSHVYWYRQLPEEGLKFMVYLQKENIIDESGMPKERFSAEFPKEGPSILRIQQVVRGDSAAYFCASSPHPGTSYEQYFGPGTRLTVT.

The CDR3 protein is CASSPGQGISYGYTF. In DNA form, the CDR3 reads TGTGCCAGCAGCCCCGGACAGGGTATCTCCTATGGCTACACCTTC. The chain combines TRBV5-8 with TRBJ1-2; 8 nucleotides align to TRBD1. Germline values: CDR1 SGHTS, CDR2 YDEGEE. The length of the CDR3 is 15 residues. The J segment lost 4 bases and the V segment lost 4 bases, leaving 9 bases of the junction unmatched.

The CDR3 region has the DNA TGTGCCAGCAGCCCAGCCTTTACAGATACGCAGTATTTT. This translates into CASSPAFTDTQYF. The V and J genes are TRBV5-4 and TRBJ2-3; D uncertain. The CDR3 is 13 residues long. CDR1 and CDR2 (germline): SGHNT, YYREEE (reference sequence). The V end was cut by 4 bases, the J end by 3 bases, with 9 bases between.